The rows below give T cell receptor beta chains drawn from one sample of a study of identical twins. TCRdb analysed the 5' RACE reads with MiXCR anew, one entry per CDR3 protein. Of around 200,000 distinct CDR3 sequences in the sample, roughly 9.4% were seen once. Sequencing used memory (CD45RO+) T cells sorted from blood. Receptor source: a woman younger than 30 in good health. CDR3s include the opening cysteine and the closing phenylalanine or tryptophan. The D gene is left open where the match is weak. A row's size may be missing; if present it is once, few, many or a size class.

j_call d_call clone_size v_call cdr3_aa cdr3_nt
TRBJ1-1 NA NA TRBV7-6 CASSLSAQGGAFF TGTGCCAGCAGCTTATCGGCACAGGGTGGAGCTTTCTTT
TRBJ2-7 NA many TRBV12-3/TRBV12-4 CASSRGGEQYF TGTGCCAGCAGCAGGGGGGGGGAGCAGTACTTC
TRBJ2-3 TRBD2 NA TRBV20-1 CSAGPLLAGHTDTQYF TGCAGTGCTGGCCCCCTCCTAGCGGGACACACAGATACGCAGTATTTT
TRBJ2-1 NA few TRBV2 CASSPGFPSHNEQFF TGTGCCAGCAGCCCCGGATTTCCCTCTCACAATGAGCAGTTCTTC
TRBJ2-5 NA NA TRBV2 CASSLEAQYF TGTGCCAGCAGCCTGGAGGCCCAGTACTTC
TRBJ2-4 NA NA TRBV2 CASSLNRRDIQYF TGTGCCAGCAGTTTGAACAGGCGGGACATTCAGTACTTC
TRBJ1-1 NA few TRBV9 CASSVYGGTAEAFF TGTGCCAGCAGCGTATATGGGGGTACGGCCGAAGCTTTCTTT
TRBJ2-5 NA NA TRBV20-1 CSAPTRIQETQYF TGCAGTGCCCCGACTAGGATTCAAGAGACCCAGTACTTC
TRBJ2-6 TRBD1 NA TRBV9 CASSVAPTGISSGANVLTF TGTGCCAGCAGCGTAGCACCGACAGGGATTAGCTCTGGGGCCAACGTCCTGACTTTC
TRBJ2-3 TRBD2 once TRBV7-3 CASSSTCGGNTDTQYF TGTGCCAGCAGCTCGACTTGCGGGGGAAACACAGATACGCAGTATTTT
TRBJ2-1 TRBD2 NA TRBV11-2 CASSLVTPRVAGKENEQFF TGTGCCAGCAGCTTAGTAACCCCGAGGGTAGCGGGCAAAGAAAATGAGCAGTTCTTC
TRBJ2-7 NA NA TRBV30 CASGFGDEQYF TGTGCCTCAGGGTTTGGAGACGAGCAGTACTTC
TRBJ2-7 NA NA TRBV10-2 CASTLGYGDSYEQYF TGCGCCAGCACGTTGGGGTACGGAGACTCCTACGAGCAGTACTTC
TRBJ1-4 NA NA TRBV20-1 CSAREHEKLFF TGCAGTGCTCGTGAACATGAAAAACTGTTTTTT